This paragraph covers one T cell receptor beta chain sequence. Per the study methods: Amplified reference gene primers provided the basis for estimating nucleated cell counts. Method: immunoSEQ multiplex PCR; TCRdb's copy keeps in-frame clones and lacks some. The V and J calls and clone size were taken over from that table, and D and trimming were inferred from the DNA. The sample lists approximately 46,000 clones, 86% occurring once. This record belongs to a study of blood T cell repertoires in COVID-19. The receptor was derived from a man aged 55 to 70 with active or convalescent COVID-19. Sequencing was done on a sample of peripheral blood.

Here the CDR3 DNA reads TGTGCCTGGAGGGCGCAGGGGGATCAAAAACTGTTTTTT. This codes for CAWRAQGDQKLFF. The J gene is TRBJ1-4, the V gene TRBV30; 7 positions agree with TRBD1. CDR3 length: 13 amino acids. Losses at the gene ends were 3 bases for V and 9 bases for J; bases not matched to a gene: 7. Germline CDR1 GTSNPN, CDR2 SVGIG (reference sequence).